These 16 T cell receptor beta chains originate from one sample sequenced in a study of cytomegalovirus exposure and HLA in healthy donors. Only in-frame clones appear in the TCRdb table, and some are missing; sequencing was by immunoSEQ multiplex PCR. The sample yields about 44,000 clones, roughly 93% seen once. Sequencing input: PBMCs. These receptors were obtained from a woman aged 18-29 years in good health and CMV-seronegative.

This chain connects TRBV6-5 to TRBJ1-1, with D possibly being TRBD1 (6 bases). Per germline, CDR1 MNHEY and CDR2 SVGAGI. Trimming shortened V by 6 bases and J by 6 bases, and 14 bases separated the two germline ends. CDR3 length: 13 amino acids. CDR3 loop: CASSLAPGAEAFF. In nucleotides, the CDR3 is TGTGCCAGCAGCCTGGCACCAGGGGCTGAAGCTTTCTTT.

The chain links TRBV28 to TRBJ1-1, with 9 bases fitting TRBD1. V shed 6 bases, J shed 4 bases, and the junction held 9 bases outside the gene matches. The germline V gene encodes CDR1 MDHEN and CDR2 SYDVKM. The CDR3 contains 15 residues. For the CDR3, the DNA is TGTGCCAGCAGGAGACAGGGGGAAGTTAGCACTGAAGCTTTCTTT. Translation: CASRRQGEVSTEAFF. The full variable domain, its missing parts supplied by reference TRBV28 and TRBJ1-1, is DVKVTQSSRYLVKRTGEKVFLECVQDMDHENMFWYRQDPGLGLRLIYFSYDVKMKEKGDIPEGYSVSREKKERFSLILESASTNQTSMYLCASRRQGEVSTEAFFGQGTRLTVV.

CDR3 DNA sequence: TGCGCCAGCAGCGCGGACGAGGGTCTTAGTGGCTACACCTTC. It is translated as CASSADEGLSGYTF. The chain couples TRBV5-1 to TRBJ1-2; D is unclear. In germline, CDR1 is SGHRS, CDR2 YFSETQ. V was cut by 4 bases and J by 7 bases, with 17 bases left in between. The CDR3 runs to 14 residues. The full variable domain, its missing parts supplied by reference TRBV5-1 and TRBJ1-2, is KAGVTQTPRYLIKTRGQQVTLSCSPISGHRSVSWYQQTPGQGLQFLFEYFSETQRNKGNFPGRFSGRQFSNSRSEMNVSTLELGDSALYLCASSADEGLSGYTFGSGTRLTVV.

The gene calls are TRBV9 and TRBJ2-1; 12 bases are shared with TRBD2. V gave up 0 bases and J gave up 3 bases; unmatched junction bases: 4. This CDR3 spans 17 amino acids. CDR1 is SGDLS, CDR2 YYNGEE, per germline. The CDR3 nucleotides read TGTGCCAGCAGCGTAGGGCTAGCGGGAGGGATCTACAATGAGCAGTTCTTC. Residues: CASSVGLAGGIYNEQFF. The full variable domain, its missing parts supplied by reference TRBV9 and TRBJ2-1, is DSGVTQTPKHLITATGQRVTLRCSPRSGDLSVYWYQQSLDQGLQFLIQYYNGEERAKGNILERFSAQQFPDLHSELNLSSLELGDSALYFCASSVGLAGGIYNEQFFGPGTRLTVL.

The genes are TRBV21-1 and TRBJ1-5; the table's D call of TRBD1 was not tested on the DNA. TRBV21-1 is shown as a pseudogene. The CDR3 spans 16 residues. CDR3 coding DNA: TGTGCCAGCAGCAATTTGGCGGCAGGGCCGATTCAGCCCCAGCATTTT. Amino acid sequence: CASSNLAAGPIQPQHF.

The rearrangement uses TRBV30 and TRBJ2-7; D is possibly TRBD2 (5 bases). The ends were cut back, 0 bases at V and 2 bases at J, with 11 bases in the middle. This CDR3 is built from 14 residues. Germline values: CDR1 GTSNPN, CDR2 SVGIG (reference sequence). CDR3 loop: CAWSVGGPPYEQYF. The CDR3 DNA reads as TGTGCCTGGAGTGTAGGAGGCCCTCCCTACGAGCAGTACTTC.

V usage is TRBV5-4 and J usage is TRBJ1-3; unclear D gene. Trimming stripped 1 base from V and 8 bases from J, with 13 bases between. Germline CDR1 and CDR2: SGHNT and YYREEE (reference sequence). The CDR3 sequence is 14 residues long. The CDR3 reads CASSLYDVGDTIYF. CDR3 sequence (DNA): TGTGCCAGCAGCTTGTATGATGTCGGGGACACCATATATTTT.

This clone was picked up one time. The V and J genes are TRBV7-9 and TRBJ1-2, with D unresolved. The CDR3 has 11 amino acids. Germline CDR1 reads SEHNR; CDR2 reads FQNEAQ (reference sequence). V shed 3 bases and J shed 8 bases, with 7 bases lying between them. CDR3: CASSFFEGYTF. The CDR3, as DNA: TGTGCCAGCAGCTTTTTCGAGGGCTACACCTTC. The whole variable domain, filled in from reference TRBV7-9 and TRBJ1-2, reads DTGVSQNPRHKITKRGQNVTFRCDPISEHNRLYWYRQTLGQGPEFLTYFQNEAQLEKSRLLSDRFSAERPKGSFSTLEIQRTEQGDSAMYLCASSFFEGYTFGSGTRLTVV.

The gene calls are TRBV5-5 and TRBJ1-6; 9 positions match TRBD1. Trimming cost V 4 bases and J 9 bases; bases outside gene matches: 8. CDR1 is SGHKS and CDR2 is YYEKEE in the germline V gene (reference sequence). CDR3 length: 15 amino acids. The CDR3 protein is CASSEGQGLISPLHF. For the CDR3, the DNA is TGTGCCAGCAGCGAAGGACAGGGGCTGATTTCACCCCTCCACTTT.

The chain combines TRBV6-5 with TRBJ2-1, with a tentative D call TRBD2 (5 bases). The CDR3 totals 15 residues. V lost 5 bases, J lost 7 bases, and 18 bases lay in between. Germline V gene data show CDR1 as MNHEY and CDR2 as SVGAGI. The CDR3 DNA follows: TGTGCCAGCAGTCCTTTTGACTATTTCGGGAATGAGCAGTTCTTC. Amino acids: CASSPFDYFGNEQFF.

The CDR3 here is CASSLGQGVRDTEAFF. In DNA form, the CDR3 reads TGTGCCAGCAGCTTGGGACAGGGGGTCCGGGATACTGAAGCTTTCTTT. The chain links TRBV11-3 to TRBJ1-1; the match to TRBD1 covers 11 bases. Looked up from germline, CDR1 is SGHNT and CDR2 is YENEEA. With V trimmed by 3 bases and J by 5 bases, 8 bases remained unmatched. There are 16 residues in the CDR3.

The chain is built from TRBV7-2 and TRBJ2-3, with D perhaps TRBD1 (6 bases). The CDR3 loop spans 15 amino acids. V lost 2 bases and J lost 4, with 13 bases in between. Germline CDR1 and CDR2: SGHTA and FQGNSA. The DNA for the CDR3 is TGTGCCAGCAGCTTACCCTGGACAGATTCAGATACGCAGTATTTT. Its protein is CASSLPWTDSDTQYF. The whole variable domain, remainder taken from reference TRBV7-2 and TRBJ2-3, is GAGVSQSPSNKVTEKGKDVELRCDPISGHTALYWYRQSLGQGLEFLIYFQGNSAPDKSGLPSDRFSAERTGGSVSTLTIQRTQQEDSAVYLCASSLPWTDSDTQYFGPGTRLTVL.

The chain links TRBV6-1 to TRBJ1-1, with 11 nucleotides matching TRBD1. This CDR3 has 13 amino acids. Trimming cost V 8 bases and J 7 bases; bases outside gene matches: 6. CDR1 MNHNS and CDR2 SASEGT come from the germline V gene. DNA of the CDR3: TGTGCCAGCGGATTGGGACAGGGGGTTGAAGCTTTCTTT. Its translation: CASGLGQGVEAFF.

V is TRBV5-1 and J is TRBJ1-1, with TRBD1 matching 7 bases. The CDR3 is made up of 15 amino acids. V dropped 3 bases and J dropped 3; count of bases not matched to a gene: 8. Germline V gives CDR1 SGHRS, CDR2 YFSETQ. The CDR3 nucleotides are TGCGCCAGCAGCTCTACAGGACAGGACGACACTGAAGCTTTCTTT. Residues: CASSSTGQDDTEAFF.

This clone showed up just once. The chain links TRBV28 to TRBJ2-1, with TRBD1 matching over 8 bases. Looked up from germline, CDR1 is MDHEN and CDR2 is SYDVKM. The CDR3 loop spans 16 amino acids. With V trimmed by 8 bases and J by 2 bases, 11 bases remained unmatched. The CDR3 loop reads CASPSGTGVAYNEQFF. The CDR3 bases are TGTGCCAGCCCGAGTGGGACAGGAGTAGCCTACAATGAGCAGTTCTTC.

The chain employs TRBV11-2 and TRBJ2-7; D is uncertain. This CDR3 has 14 amino acids. The germline V and J ends were trimmed by 2 bases and 1 base, with 9 bases remaining between them. The V gene's germline CDR1 is SGHAT and CDR2 FQNNGV. CDR3 DNA sequence: TGTGCCAGCAGCTTAATGGGCACGTCCTACGAGCAGTACTTC. Protein product: CASSLMGTSYEQYF.